This TCR beta chain originates from a study of T cell repertoires in cytomegalovirus infection. Background on the study: In public TCR beta signatures, there were indications of both CMV infection and matching HLA type.

Germline V lookup: CDR1 WSHSY, CDR2 SAAADI. The CDR3 has 20 residues. V dropped 7 bases and J dropped 0; count of bases not matched to a gene: 10. From the reads, TCRdb called clonotypes with MiXCR, one entry per CDR3 protein. The table lists approximately 750,000 distinct CDR3 sequences, roughly 35% of them singletons. With regard to this clonotype: What it recognizes is unknown.

Study conclusions and caveats: Pooled public TCR beta family frequency picked out CMV carriers with the relevant HLA. It was HLA-C-restricted CMV-specific TCR beta clonotypes that dominated the response ex vivo.

This chain joins TRBV10-2 and TRBJ2-6, with 15 positions matching TRBD2. The material sequenced was PBMCs. The clonotype was recovered from a human donor in good health (CMV status not recorded). Some clones in this sample may be carry-over from other donors' samples. The CDR3 DNA sequence: TGCGCCAGCAAAAAGCCGGGACTAGCGGGAGGATACTCTGGGGCCAACGTCCTGACTTTC. Translating it yields CASKKPGLAGGYSGANVLTF.